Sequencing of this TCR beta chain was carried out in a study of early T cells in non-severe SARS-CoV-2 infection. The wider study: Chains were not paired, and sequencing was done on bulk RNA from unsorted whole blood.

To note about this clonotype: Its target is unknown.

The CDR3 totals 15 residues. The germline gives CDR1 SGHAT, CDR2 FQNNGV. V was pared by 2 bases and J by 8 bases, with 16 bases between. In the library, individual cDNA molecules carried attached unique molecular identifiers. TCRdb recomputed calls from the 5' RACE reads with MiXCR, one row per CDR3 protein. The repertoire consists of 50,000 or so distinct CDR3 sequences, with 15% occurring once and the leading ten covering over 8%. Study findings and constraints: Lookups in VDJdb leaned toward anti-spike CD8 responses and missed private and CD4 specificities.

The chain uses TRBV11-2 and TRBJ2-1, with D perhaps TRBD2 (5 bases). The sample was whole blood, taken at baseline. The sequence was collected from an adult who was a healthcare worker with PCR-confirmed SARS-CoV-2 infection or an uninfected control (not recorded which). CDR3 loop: CASSLMSRGGDEQFF. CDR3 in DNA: TGTGCCAGCAGCTTAATGTCTAGAGGAGGCGATGAGCAGTTCTTC. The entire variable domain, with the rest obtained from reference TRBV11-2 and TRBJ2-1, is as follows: EAGVAQSPRYKIIEKRQSVAFWCNPISGHATLYWYQQILGQGPKLLIQFQNNGVVDDSQLPKDRFSAERLKGVDSTLKIQPAKLEDSAVYLCASSLMSRGGDEQFFGPGTRLTVL.